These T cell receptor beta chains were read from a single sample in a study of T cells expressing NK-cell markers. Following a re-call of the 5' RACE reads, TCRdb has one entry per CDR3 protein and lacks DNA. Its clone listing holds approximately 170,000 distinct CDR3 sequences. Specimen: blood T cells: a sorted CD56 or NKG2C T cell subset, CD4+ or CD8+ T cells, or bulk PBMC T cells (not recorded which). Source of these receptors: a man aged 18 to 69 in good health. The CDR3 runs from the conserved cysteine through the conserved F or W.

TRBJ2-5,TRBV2,CASSGFESGETQYF
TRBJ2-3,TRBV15,CATSRAGEVTQYF
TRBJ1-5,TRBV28,CASSRNLDRGNQPQHF
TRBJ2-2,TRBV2,CASQGARVYSGELFF
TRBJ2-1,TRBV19,CASTLAGDPYNEQFF
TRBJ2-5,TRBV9,CASSVWGEEETQYF
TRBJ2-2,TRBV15,CATSTGSSEELFF
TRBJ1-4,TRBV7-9,CASSSGAEKLFF
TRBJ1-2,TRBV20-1,CSALQGSAYGYTF
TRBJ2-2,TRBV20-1,CSARDTVAGATGELFF
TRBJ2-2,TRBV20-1,CSARDTDRGLYTGELFF
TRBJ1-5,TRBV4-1,CASSQEGRGDQPQHF
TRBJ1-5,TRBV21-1,CASSRAGRIYQPQHF
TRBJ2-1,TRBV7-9,CASSSNIGGRWDNEQFF
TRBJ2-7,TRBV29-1,CSVELSPSSYEQYF
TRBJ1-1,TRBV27,CASSPSWAGFEAFF
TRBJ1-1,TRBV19,CASYQGNTEAFF
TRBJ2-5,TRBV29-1,CSVEPAKIIQETQYF
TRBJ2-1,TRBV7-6,CASSLGTSGYEQFF
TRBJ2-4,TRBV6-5,CASSYMGGLDIQYF
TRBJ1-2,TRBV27,CASSGTGGKWHVGYTF
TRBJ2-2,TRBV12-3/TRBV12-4,CASSGQGRGNTGELFF
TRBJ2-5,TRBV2,CASSQPQGIVGETQYF
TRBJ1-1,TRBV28,CASIQGTDTEAFF
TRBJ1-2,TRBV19,CASIQPRTGPYGYTF
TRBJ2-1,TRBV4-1,CASSQGTSGGLWEQFF
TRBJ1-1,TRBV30,CAWSGSRGTEAFF
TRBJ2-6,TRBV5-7,CASRPYRDKANVLTF
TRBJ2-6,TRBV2,CASIVGTGLLEGANVLTF
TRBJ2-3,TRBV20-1,CSAAQRGDTQYF
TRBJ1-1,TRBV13,CASSPGDHKDTEAFF
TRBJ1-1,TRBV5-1,CASSLGRAEAFF
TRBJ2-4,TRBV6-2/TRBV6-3,CAGPTWGRTKNIQYF
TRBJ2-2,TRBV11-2,CASSTSGGAVTGELFF
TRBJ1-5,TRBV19,CASSITVSNQPQHF
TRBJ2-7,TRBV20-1,CSASLTEWYEQYF
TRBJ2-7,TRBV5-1,CASSLAGYRAYEQYF
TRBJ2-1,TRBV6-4,CASSDRGYNEQFF
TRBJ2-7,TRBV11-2,CASSFTRGEQYF
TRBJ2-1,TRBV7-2,CASSDSGVSYNEQFF
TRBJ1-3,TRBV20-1,CSARDKDGSSGNTIYF
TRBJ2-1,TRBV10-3,CAISNPVTTLPYNEQFF
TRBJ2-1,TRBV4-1,CASSQDRRNDEQFF
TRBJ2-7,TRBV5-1,CASSGRGQRTSGGYEQYF
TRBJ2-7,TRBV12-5,CASGSAEAGGYEQYF
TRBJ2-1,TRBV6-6,CASSYSLNEQFF
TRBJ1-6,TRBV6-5,CASSHRALDTSPLHF